The T cell receptor (beta chain) described here comes from a study of prognosis after radiotherapy for stage I lung cancer. This clonotype qualifies as medium-sized. As yet, its antigen is unknown. Multiplex PCR, run in two rounds, amplified TCR beta CDR3 from genomic DNA. The authors ran first-round PCR with primers specific to each TRBV and TRBJ gene. As the PCR entered its second round, universal primers were used. TCRdb redid the calling of the multiplex PCR reads with MiXCR, one entry per CDR3 protein. The repertoire holds fewer than 25,000 distinct CDR3 sequences, approximately 40% seen once, with around 50% in the top ten. Study-level points and caveats: Reportedly, the usage of TRBV and TRBJ genes was not the same in patients with and without metastases. Lower values of Shannon entropy after stereotactic body radiation therapy were seen in patients who developed distant metastases.

V lost 5 bases, J lost 6 bases, and 8 bases lay in between. CDR3 length: 12 residues. CDR1 and CDR2 from the germline V gene are SGHNT and YENEEA. The input for sequencing was PBMCs, taken before or after stereotactic body radiation therapy (not recorded which). The J gene is TRBJ2-1, the V gene TRBV11-3, with unresolved D. The receptor was derived from a donor of 50 years or more with non-small cell lung cancer. CDR3 sequence (DNA): TGTGCCAGCAGCCCCGGAGTCAATGAGCAGTTCTTC. Translated: CASSPGVNEQFF.